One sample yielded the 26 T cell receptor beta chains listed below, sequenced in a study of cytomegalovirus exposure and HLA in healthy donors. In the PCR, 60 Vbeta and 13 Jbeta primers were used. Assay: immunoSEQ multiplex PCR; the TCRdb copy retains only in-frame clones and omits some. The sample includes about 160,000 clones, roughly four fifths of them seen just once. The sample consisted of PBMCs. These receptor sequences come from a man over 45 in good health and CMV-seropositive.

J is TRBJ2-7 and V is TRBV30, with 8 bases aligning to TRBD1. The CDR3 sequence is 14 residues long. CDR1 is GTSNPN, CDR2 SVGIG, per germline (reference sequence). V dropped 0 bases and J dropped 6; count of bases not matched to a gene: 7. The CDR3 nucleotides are TGTGCCTGGAGTGTAGGACAGGGAGTGGTCGAGCAGTACTTC. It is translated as CAWSVGQGVVEQYF. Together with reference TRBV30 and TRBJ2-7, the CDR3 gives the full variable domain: SQTIHQWPATLVQPVGSPLSLECTVEGTSNPNLYWYRQAAGRGLQLLFYSVGIGQISSEVPQNLSASRPQDRQFILSSKKLLLSDSGFYLCAWSVGQGVVEQYFGPGTRLTVT.

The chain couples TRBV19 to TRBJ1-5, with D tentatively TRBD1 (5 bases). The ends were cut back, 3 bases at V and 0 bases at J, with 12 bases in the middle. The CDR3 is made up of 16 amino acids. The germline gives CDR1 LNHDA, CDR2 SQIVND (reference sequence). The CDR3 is CASSISGGDSNQPQHF. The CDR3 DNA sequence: TGTGCCAGTAGTATTTCCGGGGGGGATAGCAATCAGCCCCAGCATTTT.

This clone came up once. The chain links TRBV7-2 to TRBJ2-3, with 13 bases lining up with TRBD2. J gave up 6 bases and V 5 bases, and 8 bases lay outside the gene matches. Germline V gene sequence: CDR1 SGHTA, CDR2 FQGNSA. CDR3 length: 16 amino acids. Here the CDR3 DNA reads TGTGCCAGCAGCCCCAGACTAGCGGGGGGAGGGGATACGCAGTATTTT. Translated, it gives CASSPRLAGGGDTQYF.

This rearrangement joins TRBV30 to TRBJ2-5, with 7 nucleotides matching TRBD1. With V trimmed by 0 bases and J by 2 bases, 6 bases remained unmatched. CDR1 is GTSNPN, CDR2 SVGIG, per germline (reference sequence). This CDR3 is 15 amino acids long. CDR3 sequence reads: CAWSVPTGLQETQYF. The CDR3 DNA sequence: TGTGCCTGGAGTGTCCCGACAGGGCTACAAGAGACCCAGTACTTC.

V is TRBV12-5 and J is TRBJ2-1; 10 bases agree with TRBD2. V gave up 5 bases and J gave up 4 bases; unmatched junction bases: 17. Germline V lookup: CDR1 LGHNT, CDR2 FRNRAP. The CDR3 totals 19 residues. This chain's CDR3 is CASGIVFETSGHPYNEQFF. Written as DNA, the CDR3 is TGTGCTAGTGGTATTGTTTTTGAGACTAGCGGGCATCCTTACAATGAGCAGTTCTTC.

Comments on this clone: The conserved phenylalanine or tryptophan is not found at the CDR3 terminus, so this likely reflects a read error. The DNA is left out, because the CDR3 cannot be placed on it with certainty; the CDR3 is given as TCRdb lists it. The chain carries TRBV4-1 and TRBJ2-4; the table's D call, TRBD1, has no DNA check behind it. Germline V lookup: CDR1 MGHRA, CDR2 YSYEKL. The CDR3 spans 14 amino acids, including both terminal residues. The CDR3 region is CASSLFYPGDRKFI.

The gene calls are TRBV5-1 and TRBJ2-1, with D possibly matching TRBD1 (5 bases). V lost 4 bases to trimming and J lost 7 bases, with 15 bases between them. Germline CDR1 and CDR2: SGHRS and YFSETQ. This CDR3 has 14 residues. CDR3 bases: TGCGCCAGCAGCCCGGCACAAAGGGGTAATGAGCAGTTCTTC. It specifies CASSPAQRGNEQFF.

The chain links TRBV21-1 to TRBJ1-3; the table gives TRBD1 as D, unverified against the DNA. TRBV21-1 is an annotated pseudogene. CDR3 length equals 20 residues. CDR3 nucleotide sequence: TGTGCCAGCAGCAAAGGAACGGGCAAGGGACAGTACCACTCTGGAAACACCATATATTTT. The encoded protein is CASSKGTGKGQYHSGNTIYF.

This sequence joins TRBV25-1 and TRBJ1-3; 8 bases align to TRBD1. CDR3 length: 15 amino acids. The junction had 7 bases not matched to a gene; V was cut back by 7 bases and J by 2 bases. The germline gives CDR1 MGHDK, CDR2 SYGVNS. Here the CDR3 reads CASNSPQGAGNTIYF. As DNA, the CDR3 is TGTGCCAGCAATTCGCCACAGGGGGCTGGAAACACCATATATTTT.

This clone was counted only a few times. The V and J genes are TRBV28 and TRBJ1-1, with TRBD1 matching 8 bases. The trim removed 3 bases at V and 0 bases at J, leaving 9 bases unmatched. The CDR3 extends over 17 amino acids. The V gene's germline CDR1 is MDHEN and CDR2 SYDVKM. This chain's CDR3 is CASSLDRALFLNTEAFF. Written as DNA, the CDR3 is TGTGCCAGCAGTTTGGACAGGGCTCTTTTCTTGAACACTGAAGCTTTCTTT.

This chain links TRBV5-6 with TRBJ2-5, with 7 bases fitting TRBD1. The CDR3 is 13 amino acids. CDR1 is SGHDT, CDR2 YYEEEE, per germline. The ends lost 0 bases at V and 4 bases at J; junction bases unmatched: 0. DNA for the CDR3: TGTGCCAGCAGCTTGGACAGGGGAGAGACCCAGTACTTC. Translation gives CASSLDRGETQYF.

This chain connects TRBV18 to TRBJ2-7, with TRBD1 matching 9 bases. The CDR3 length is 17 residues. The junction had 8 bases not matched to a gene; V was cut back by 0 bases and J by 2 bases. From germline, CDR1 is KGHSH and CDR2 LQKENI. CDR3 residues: CASSPPPGQGPTYEQYF. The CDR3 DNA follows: TGTGCCAGCTCACCACCCCCGGGACAGGGACCGACCTACGAGCAGTACTTC.

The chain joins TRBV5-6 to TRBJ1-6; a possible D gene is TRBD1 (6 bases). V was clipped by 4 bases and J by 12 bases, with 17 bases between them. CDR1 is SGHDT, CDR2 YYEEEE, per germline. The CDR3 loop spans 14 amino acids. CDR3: CASSPGGGDKPLHF. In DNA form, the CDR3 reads TGTGCCAGCAGCCCGGGAGGGGGAGACAAACCCCTCCACTTT.

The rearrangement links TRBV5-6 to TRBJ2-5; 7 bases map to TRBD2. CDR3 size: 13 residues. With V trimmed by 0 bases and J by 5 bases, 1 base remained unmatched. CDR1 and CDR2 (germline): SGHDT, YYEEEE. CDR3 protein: CASSLAGGETQYF. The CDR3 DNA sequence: TGTGCCAGCAGCTTGGCCGGGGGGGAGACCCAGTACTTC.

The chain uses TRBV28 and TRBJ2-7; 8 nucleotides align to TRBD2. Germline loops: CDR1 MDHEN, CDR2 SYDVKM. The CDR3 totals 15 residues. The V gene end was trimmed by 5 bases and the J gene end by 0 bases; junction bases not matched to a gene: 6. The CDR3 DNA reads TGTGCCAGCAGTGCCAGTAGCGGGATCTCCTACGAGCAGTACTTC. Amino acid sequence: CASSASSGISYEQYF.

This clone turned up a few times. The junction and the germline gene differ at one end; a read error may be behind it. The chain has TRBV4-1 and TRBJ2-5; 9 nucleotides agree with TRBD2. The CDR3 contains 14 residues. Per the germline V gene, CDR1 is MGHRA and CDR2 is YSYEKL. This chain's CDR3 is CASSQAGGVETQYF. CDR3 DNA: TGTGCCAGCAGCCAGGCGGGGGGGGTAGAGACCCAGTACTTC.

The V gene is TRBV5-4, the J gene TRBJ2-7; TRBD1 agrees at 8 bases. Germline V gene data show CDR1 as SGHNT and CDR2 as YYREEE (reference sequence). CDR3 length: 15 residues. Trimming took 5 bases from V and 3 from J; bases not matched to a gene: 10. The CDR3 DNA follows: TGTGCCAGCAGACAAGGGACAGGCCCTGTCTACGAGCAGTACTTC. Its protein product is CASRQGTGPVYEQYF. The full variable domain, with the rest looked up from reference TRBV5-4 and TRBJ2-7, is ETGVTQSPTHLIKTRGQQVTLRCSSQSGHNTVSWYQQALGQGPQFIFQYYREEENGRGNFPPRFSGLQFPNYSSELNVNALELDDSALYLCASRQGTGPVYEQYFGPGTRLTVT.

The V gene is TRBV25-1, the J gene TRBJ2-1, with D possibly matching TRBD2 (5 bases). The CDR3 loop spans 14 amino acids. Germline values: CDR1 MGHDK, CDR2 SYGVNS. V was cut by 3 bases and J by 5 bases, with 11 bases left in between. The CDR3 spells CASSDPGLHNEQFF. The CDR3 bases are TGTGCCAGCAGTGATCCTGGACTCCACAATGAGCAGTTCTTC.

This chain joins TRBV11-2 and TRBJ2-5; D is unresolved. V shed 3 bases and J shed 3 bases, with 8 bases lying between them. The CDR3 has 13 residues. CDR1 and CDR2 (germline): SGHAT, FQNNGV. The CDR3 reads CASSFTVKETQYF. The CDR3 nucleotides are TGTGCCAGCAGCTTTACTGTCAAAGAGACCCAGTACTTC.

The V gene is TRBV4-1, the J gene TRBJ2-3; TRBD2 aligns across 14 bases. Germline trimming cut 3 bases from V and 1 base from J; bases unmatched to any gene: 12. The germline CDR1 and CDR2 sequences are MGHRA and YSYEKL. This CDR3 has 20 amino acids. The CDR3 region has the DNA TGCGCCAGCAGCCATAAAAAAGGACTAGCGGGGGGACAGCGCACAGATACGCAGTATTTT. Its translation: CASSHKKGLAGGQRTDTQYF.

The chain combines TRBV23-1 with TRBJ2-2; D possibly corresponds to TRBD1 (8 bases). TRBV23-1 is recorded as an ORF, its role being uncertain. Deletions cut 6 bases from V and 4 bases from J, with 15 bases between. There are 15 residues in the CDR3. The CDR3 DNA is TGCGCCAGCAGACAGACAGGGGAGGGCACCGGGGAGCTGTTTTTT. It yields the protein CASRQTGEGTGELFF.

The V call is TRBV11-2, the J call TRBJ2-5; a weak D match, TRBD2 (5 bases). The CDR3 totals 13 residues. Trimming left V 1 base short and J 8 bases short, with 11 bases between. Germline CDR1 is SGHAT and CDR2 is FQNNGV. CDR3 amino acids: CASSLAQGRTQYF. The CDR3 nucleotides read TGTGCCAGCAGCTTAGCTCAAGGGAGAACCCAGTACTTC.

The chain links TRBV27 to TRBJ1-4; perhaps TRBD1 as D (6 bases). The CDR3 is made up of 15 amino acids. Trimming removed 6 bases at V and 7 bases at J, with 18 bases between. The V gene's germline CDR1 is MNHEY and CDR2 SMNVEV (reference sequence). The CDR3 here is CASSFGWGQIEKLFF. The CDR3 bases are TGTGCCAGCAGCTTCGGATGGGGACAAATTGAAAAACTGTTTTTT.

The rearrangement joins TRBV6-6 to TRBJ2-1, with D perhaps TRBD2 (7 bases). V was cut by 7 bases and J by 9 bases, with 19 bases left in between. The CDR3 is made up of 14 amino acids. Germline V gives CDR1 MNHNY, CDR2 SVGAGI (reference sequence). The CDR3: CASIPGERDGEQFF. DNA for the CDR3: TGTGCCAGCATTCCAGGGGAGCGGGACGGTGAGCAGTTCTTC.

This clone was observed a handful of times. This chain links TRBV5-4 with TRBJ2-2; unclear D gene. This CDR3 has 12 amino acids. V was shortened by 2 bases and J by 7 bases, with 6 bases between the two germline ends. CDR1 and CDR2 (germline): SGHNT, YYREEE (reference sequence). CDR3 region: CASSFILGELFF. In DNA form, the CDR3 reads TGTGCCAGCAGCTTTATCCTCGGGGAGCTGTTTTTT.

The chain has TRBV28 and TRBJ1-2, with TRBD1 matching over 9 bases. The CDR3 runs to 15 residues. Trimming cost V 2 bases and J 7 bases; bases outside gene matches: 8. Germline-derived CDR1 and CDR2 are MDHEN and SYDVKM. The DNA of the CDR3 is TGTGCCAGCAGTTTAGGGACAGGGAAGGCTCTTGGCTACACCTTC. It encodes CASSLGTGKALGYTF.